The text below deals with one TCR beta chain. TCRdb reprocessed the 5' RACE reads with MiXCR, giving one entry per CDR3 protein. Of approximately 23,000 distinct CDR3 sequences in the sample, around 30% were seen once. Germline assignment: CDR1 MNHNS and CDR2 SASEGT. With 4 bases removed from V and 1 base from J, the gap between germline ends came to 7 bases. The CDR3 sequence is 13 residues long. Sequenced material: tumor-infiltrating naive CD4+ T cells sorted from the breast tumor. The sample's subset: naive CD4+ T cells, CD4+CD45RA+CD25-. The receptor was derived from a female donor with breast cancer. The chain couples TRBV6-1 to TRBJ1-1, with D uncertain. CDR3 coding DNA: TGTGCCAGCAGTGTAACGTGGAACACTGAAGCTTTCTTT. Protein product: CASSVTWNTEAFF.